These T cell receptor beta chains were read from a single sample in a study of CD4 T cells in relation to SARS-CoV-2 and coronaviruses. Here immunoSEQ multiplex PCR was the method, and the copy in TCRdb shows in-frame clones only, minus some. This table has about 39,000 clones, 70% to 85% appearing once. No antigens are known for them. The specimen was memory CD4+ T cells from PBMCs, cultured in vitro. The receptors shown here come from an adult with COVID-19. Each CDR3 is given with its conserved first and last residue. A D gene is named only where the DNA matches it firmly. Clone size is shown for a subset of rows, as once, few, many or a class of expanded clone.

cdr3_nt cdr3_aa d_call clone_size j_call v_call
TGTGCCAGCAGCCGACGTGGAAGTGAGACCCAGTACTTC CASSRRGSETQYF - - TRBJ2-5 TRBV7-9
TGTGCCAGCAGGGCGACTAGCGGGACAGGCTACGAGCAGTACTTC CASRATSGTGYEQYF TRBD2 - TRBJ2-7 TRBV11-2
TGTGCCAGCAGAAAAGTTGGGACAGACACAGATACGCAGTATTTT CASRKVGTDTDTQYF - - TRBJ2-3 TRBV21-1
TGTGCCAGCAGCCAAGGAGGGGCTGGAAACACCATATATTTT CASSQGGAGNTIYF - - TRBJ1-3 TRBV3-1/TRBV3-2
TGCGCCAGCAGTGAGTCTTTGCCTCCTCTACGGCAGTACTTC CASSESLPPLRQYF - - TRBJ2-7 TRBV10-2
TGTGCCAGCAGCTTACAGGGGTATCAGCCCCAGCATTTT CASSLQGYQPQHF - - TRBJ1-5 TRBV7-2
TGTGCCAGCAGACTGGGGACTAGCGGAGAAGAGACCCAGTACTTC CASRLGTSGEETQYF TRBD2 once TRBJ2-5 TRBV28
TGTGCCAGCAGCTTAGCGATGGGACAGGGGAACACTGAAGCTTTCTTT CASSLAMGQGNTEAFF TRBD1 - TRBJ1-1 TRBV7-8
TGTGCCAGCAGTTACTCGGGTCTTGGGAGCACCGGGGAGCTGTTTTTT CASSYSGLGSTGELFF - - TRBJ2-2 TRBV6-5
TGTGCCACCAGCGGGACTAGCGGGAGGGAGACCCAGTACTTC CATSGTSGRETQYF TRBD2 - TRBJ2-5 TRBV24-1
TGCGCCAGCAGCCAAGAACAGACAAGGGACGAAGCTTTCTTT CASSQEQTRDEAFF - few TRBJ1-1 TRBV4-1
TGTGCCAGCAGCACCACAGGGGGCCACTACAATGAGCAGTTCTTC CASSTTGGHYNEQFF TRBD1 - TRBJ2-1 TRBV6-2/TRBV6-3
TGTGCCAGCCCATTTGGGCAGGGATTGTCTTGGAACACCGGGGAGCTGTTTTTT CASPFGQGLSWNTGELFF - - TRBJ2-2 TRBV11-2
TGTGCCACCATGGGCGGCAGGGTAAGGTATAGCGGGGAGCTGTTTTTT CATMGGRVRYSGELFF - once TRBJ2-2 TRBV24-1
TGTGCCAGCAGTTTCACGGGAGTTGCCGGGGAGCTGTTTTTT CASSFTGVAGELFF - - TRBJ2-2 TRBV28
TGTGCCAGCAGTTTATCGGGGTTTGGGGGGACCTACGAGCAGTACTTC CASSLSGFGGTYEQYF - - TRBJ2-7 TRBV27
TGTGCCAGCAGTGAGACAATTCCCGCTGGGGCCAACGTCCTGACTTTC CASSETIPAGANVLTF - - TRBJ2-6 TRBV28
TGTGCCAGCAGCCGGGGAAATTCCAATCAGCCCCAGCATTTT CASSRGNSNQPQHF - - TRBJ1-5 TRBV3-1/TRBV3-2
TGTGCCAGCAGTTCCATCGGGGGGGAGCAGTTCTTC CASSSIGGEQFF TRBD2 - TRBJ2-1 TRBV6-5
TGTGCCAGCAGCTTCGGCCTCTCTGGAAACACCATATATTTT CASSFGLSGNTIYF - - TRBJ1-3 TRBV5-5
TGCGCCAGCAGCCAAAATAACTATGGCTACACCTTC CASSQNNYGYTF - - TRBJ1-2 TRBV4-1
TGTGCCAGTAGTCCCATAGCGGGAGAGGCAGATACGCAGTATTTT CASSPIAGEADTQYF TRBD2 - TRBJ2-3 TRBV19
TGTGCCAGTAGTATCGGGACTAGCGGGACCCTACAAGAGACCCAGTACTTC CASSIGTSGTLQETQYF TRBD2 once TRBJ2-5 TRBV19
TGCGCCAGCAGCGGGCTAGCGGGAAACACCGGGGAGCTGTTTTTT CASSGLAGNTGELFF TRBD2 few TRBJ2-2 TRBV4-1
TGTGCCAGCAGGGACCGTTACAATGAGCAGTTCTTC CASRDRYNEQFF - - TRBJ2-1 TRBV27
TGTGCCAGCAGCTCTAGGACCACTTCGAGCGGGAGAGTATACGAGCAGTACTTC CASSSRTTSSGRVYEQYF TRBD2 - TRBJ2-7 TRBV7-2
TGTGCCAGCAGCTTAGGCGGCAGTTTGAACACTGAAGCTTTCTTT CASSLGGSLNTEAFF - - TRBJ1-1 TRBV11-2
TGTGCCAGCAGCATGGGTTCGAGGGGAGACACGCAGTATTTT CASSMGSRGDTQYF - - TRBJ2-3 TRBV4-2
TGTGCCAGCAGTCGACAGTCCTACGAGCAGTACTTC CASSRQSYEQYF - once TRBJ2-7 TRBV3-1/TRBV3-2
TGTGCCAGCAGCGTAGCCTGGGGGCATAACACCGGGGAGCTGTTTTTT CASSVAWGHNTGELFF - - TRBJ2-2 TRBV9
TGCAGCGTTGAAGAAGGTTTCGGGTTACAGGGGAGCACAGATACGCAGTATTTT CSVEEGFGLQGSTDTQYF TRBD1 - TRBJ2-3 TRBV29-1
TGTGCCAGCAGCCAAGATCGTAATAGGCGGGTAAGCACAGATACGCAGTATTTT CASSQDRNRRVSTDTQYF - - TRBJ2-3 TRBV3-1/TRBV3-2
TGTGCCTGGAGTCCCGGACGGACATCTTACGAGCAGTACTTC CAWSPGRTSYEQYF - - TRBJ2-7 TRBV30
TGTGCCAGTAGTCCTCAGGGAAACCTCTTCTCTGGGGCCAACGTCCTGACTTTC CASSPQGNLFSGANVLTF - - TRBJ2-6 TRBV19
TGTGCCAGCAGCCAAGACGGGACTAGCGGTTACAATGAGCAGTTCTTC CASSQDGTSGYNEQFF TRBD2 medium-sized TRBJ2-1 TRBV4-2
TGTGCCAGCAGCCGCGGGATCGGGGGCCCGACAGATACGCAGTATTTT CASSRGIGGPTDTQYF - - TRBJ2-3 TRBV6-2/TRBV6-3
TGTGCCAGCAGCCAGGACCCCGGTAGGGCAGATACGCAGTATTTT CASSQDPGRADTQYF - - TRBJ2-3 TRBV5-4
TGTGCCAGCAGTGCAAACAGGGGGCTCACGGCAGATACGCAGTATTTT CASSANRGLTADTQYF TRBD1 - TRBJ2-3 TRBV27
TGTGCCAGCAGCAGCTCGACAGGAACCCTCTACAATGAGCAGTTCTTC CASSSSTGTLYNEQFF - - TRBJ2-1 TRBV3-1/TRBV3-2
TGTGCCAGCAGTTACTCGGCGGAACAGCCCCAGCATTTT CASSYSAEQPQHF - - TRBJ1-5 TRBV6-2/TRBV6-3
TGTGCCAGCAGCTTTTTTGGCAAAAACATTCAGTACTTC CASSFFGKNIQYF - - TRBJ2-4 TRBV7-9
TGTGCCAGTAGTTCAGGGAAATACGAGCAGTACTTC CASSSGKYEQYF - - TRBJ2-7 TRBV19
TGTGCCAGCAGTGAAACGGGGGACTACGAGCAGTACTTC CASSETGDYEQYF - - TRBJ2-7 TRBV6-1
TGTGCCAGCAGCCGGCGGGCCTCTAACTATGGCTACACCTTC CASSRRASNYGYTF - few TRBJ1-2 TRBV3-1/TRBV3-2
TGTGCCAGCTCACCACCGGACCACGGGGCTGGAGCCAAAAACATTCAGTACTTC CASSPPDHGAGAKNIQYF - - TRBJ2-4 TRBV18
TGTGCCAGCAGGGATACAGGCGAGCAGTACTTC CASRDTGEQYF - - TRBJ2-7 TRBV28
TGTGCCAGTAGTATAGAGGGAGATTTGAACACTGAAGCTTTCTTT CASSIEGDLNTEAFF - few TRBJ1-1 TRBV19
TGTGCCAGTAGTAACCCGGGACTCCTCCAAGAGACCCAGTACTTC CASSNPGLLQETQYF - - TRBJ2-5 TRBV19
TGTGCCATCAGTGAAAGTCGGCTCGGGGGCAGGAACAGCTGGGGCTACACCTTC CAISESRLGGRNSWGYTF - - TRBJ1-2 TRBV10-3
TGCGCCAGCAGCGGGACAGGAGCCTACGAGCAGTACTTC CASSGTGAYEQYF TRBD1 few TRBJ2-7 TRBV5-1
TGTGCCAGCAGCTTCGGACTAAACCTGCAGTATTTT CASSFGLNLQYF - - TRBJ2-3 TRBV5-4
TGTGCCTGGAGTTTCGAGAGCAATCAGCCCCAGCATTTT CAWSFESNQPQHF - - TRBJ1-5 TRBV30
TGTGCCAGCAGCTGGGATCCGGGACGGAGGGGTCAGACTGAAGCTTTCTTT CASSWDPGRRGQTEAFF - - TRBJ1-1 TRBV5-6
TGCGCCAGCAGCCAAGTAACAGCTAATTCACCCCTCCACTTT CASSQVTANSPLHF - - TRBJ1-6 TRBV4-1
TGTGCCAGCAGCGCCCCGGTTGACACCGGGGAGCTGTTTTTT CASSAPVDTGELFF - - TRBJ2-2 TRBV3-1/TRBV3-2
TGTGCCAGCAGTCGAGCCCCGGGACTCCGAACTACTAATGAAAAACTGTTTTTT CASSRAPGLRTTNEKLFF - - TRBJ1-4 TRBV6-6
TGCGCCAGCAGCCAAGCTACTGTTGCAGGAAACACCATATATTTT CASSQATVAGNTIYF - few TRBJ1-3 TRBV4-1
TGTGCCAGCCGGCGTAGCCCTGGGTTCGAGCAGTACTTC CASRRSPGFEQYF - few TRBJ2-7 TRBV2
TGTGCCAGCAGCCAAGCTGCACAAGTCAGAAATCAGCCCCAGCATTTT CASSQAAQVRNQPQHF - - TRBJ1-5 TRBV4-2
TGCGCCAGCAGCCAAGATCGAGGGGGCCAAGAGACCCAGTACTTC CASSQDRGGQETQYF - - TRBJ2-5 TRBV4-1